The 23 T cell receptor beta chains given below trace back to one sample, sequenced in a study of T-cell reconstitution after alpha-beta-depleted transplantation in children. The library targeted TCRbeta and was prepared with unique molecular identifiers. TCRdb reprocessed the PCR reads with MiXCR, giving one entry per CDR3 protein. Of 300,000 to 400,000 distinct CDR3 sequences listed, roughly 17% are singletons. The sample here was PBMCs, mostly from graft donor cells, taken 360 days after TCRalphabeta/CD19-depleted stem cell transplant. All receptors derive from a male patient aged 2 to 10 who had a stem cell transplant for acute lymphoblastic leukemia, so the T cells may come from the graft donor.

The chain links TRBV20-1 to TRBJ1-2; D is possibly TRBD1 (5 bases). The CDR3 is 15 amino acids. Trimming shortened V by 3 bases and J by 0 bases, and 14 bases separated the two germline ends. The germline V gene encodes CDR1 DFQATT and CDR2 SNEGSKA (reference sequence). CDR3 bases: TGCAGTGCTAGTGGCCTGGACACCGCTAACTATGGCTACACCTTC. This gives the protein CSASGLDTANYGYTF.

The rearrangement joins TRBV6-2 or TRBV6-3 to TRBJ2-1, with 12 bases lining up with TRBD2. The CDR3 loop spans 23 amino acids. Germline loops: CDR1 MNHEY, CDR2 SVGEGT. V gave up 2 bases and J gave up 1 base; unmatched junction bases: 21. The CDR3 protein is CASSYTGGSPSGRAWQSYNEQFF. DNA of the CDR3: TGTGCCAGCAGTTACACGGGGGGGTCTCCTAGCGGGAGGGCCTGGCAATCCTACAATGAGCAGTTCTTC.

This clonotype was observed a handful of times. This chain connects TRBV12-3 or TRBV12-4 to TRBJ2-3, with D possibly TRBD2 on 5 matching bases. With 9 bases removed from V and 2 bases from J, the gap between germline ends came to 12 bases. The CDR3 loop spans 13 amino acids. The CDR3 loop is CASCTSPTDTQYF. The CDR3 bases are TGTGCCAGTTGTACTAGTCCCACAGATACGCAGTATTTT.

The V and J genes are TRBV4-1 and TRBJ2-1, with 10 bases matching TRBD2. Per germline, CDR1 MGHRA and CDR2 YSYEKL. The CDR3 contains 16 residues. J was trimmed by 8 bases and V by 1 base; bases with no gene match: 8. In nucleotides, the CDR3 is TGCGCCAGCAGCCAAGTAAGCGGGAGGGCCGGATATGAGCAGTTCTTC. Its protein is CASSQVSGRAGYEQFF.

The table lists this clonotype with a few counts. The chain carries TRBV29-1 and TRBJ1-1; no firm D call. This CDR3 has 11 amino acids. The V end lost 4 bases, the J end lost 7 bases, and 10 bases lay between the germline ends. From germline, CDR1 is SQVTM and CDR2 ANQGSEA. DNA of the CDR3: TGCAGCGTTGTTGGGGTGGGTGAAGCTTTCTTT. Protein sequence: CSVVGVGEAFF.

This clonotype has more than one count but fewer than ten. The chain joins TRBV2 to TRBJ2-5; 10 nucleotides align to TRBD1. There are 16 residues in the CDR3. V was clipped by 4 bases and J by 5 bases; unmatched bases: 10. CDR1 and CDR2 (germline): SNHLY, FYNNEI. The CDR3 nucleotides are TGTGCCAGCAGTGGGTACCGGGACAGGGGAGAGGAGACCCAGTACTTC. Its translation is CASSGYRDRGEETQYF.

V gene TRBV5-6 combines with J gene TRBJ2-3, with D perhaps being TRBD1 or TRBD2 (5 bases each). Per the germline V gene, CDR1 is SGHDT and CDR2 is YYEEEE. The germline V and J ends were trimmed by 4 bases and 4 bases, with 19 bases remaining between them. CDR3 size: 16 residues. CDR3 DNA: TGTGCCAGCAGCCTCCCGGGGTCGGTGGGGGCAGATACGCAGTATTTT. Residues: CASSLPGSVGADTQYF.

Only a few counts were recorded for this clonotype. V and J are TRBV27 and TRBJ2-1, with TRBD2 as a possible D gene (6 bases). Trimming shortened V by 6 bases and J by 1 base, and 16 bases separated the two germline ends. The CDR3 sequence is 16 residues long. The germline CDR1 and CDR2 sequences are MNHEY and SMNVEV (reference sequence). CDR3 protein: CASSEGGGISYNEQFF. The CDR3 nucleotides read TGTGCCAGCAGCGAGGGCGGCGGGATATCCTACAATGAGCAGTTCTTC.

This clonotype has ten or more counts. CDR3: CASSGGVTSLSSYNEQFF. The CDR3 DNA sequence: TGTGCCAGCAGTGGGGGGGTGACAAGTCTCAGCTCCTACAATGAGCAGTTCTTC. V gene TRBV6-2 or TRBV6-3 combines with J gene TRBJ2-1; 7 bases line up with TRBD2. Germline lookup yields CDR1 MNHEY and CDR2 SVGEGT. Unmatched junction bases numbered 13, after V lost 5 bases and J lost 0 bases. The CDR3 length is 18 residues.

This clonotype was counted many times. The V and J genes are TRBV6-1 and TRBJ1-2, with D unresolved. This CDR3 has 11 residues. In germline, CDR1 is MNHNS, CDR2 SASEGT. V was pared by 10 bases and J by 4 bases, with 10 bases between. The CDR3 bases are TGTGCCAATAGGGAGATCTATGGCTACACCTTC. This encodes CANREIYGYTF.

This clonotype has just a few counts. The V gene is TRBV5-1, the J gene TRBJ2-7; D gene unclear. Germline V gives CDR1 SGHRS, CDR2 YFSETQ. This CDR3 has 12 residues. V was cut by 3 bases and J by 5 bases, with 9 bases left in between. The CDR3 DNA reads TGCGCCAGCAGCTCTTTAGGCCACGAGCAGTACTTC. It encodes CASSSLGHEQYF.

This clonotype was seen a single time. The chain links TRBV7-8 to TRBJ2-1; TRBD2 might be the D (6 bases). Germline values: CDR1 SGHVS, CDR2 FQNEAQ. This CDR3 region has 11 residues. Trimming cost V 4 bases and J 10 bases, with 8 bases left between them. CDR3 nucleotides: TGTGCCAGCAGCTCCGGACTAGAGCAGTTCTTC. Amino acids: CASSSGLEQFF.

This clonotype was recorded many times. The genes are TRBV29-1 and TRBJ2-3, with unresolved D. Germline CDR1 SQVTM, CDR2 ANQGSEA. V lost 4 bases to trimming and J lost 7 bases, with 12 bases between them. CDR3 length: 12 amino acids. The CDR3 region is CSVGTNPYTQYF. The DNA for the CDR3 is TGCAGCGTTGGCACCAACCCCTATACGCAGTATTTT.

This clonotype occurred a few times. This chain links TRBV12-3 or TRBV12-4 with TRBJ2-5, with 7 bases aligning to TRBD1. V shed 5 bases and J 3 bases; nucleotides not matched to a gene: 15. The CDR3 has 17 residues. CDR3 sequence: CASSPPVPTGVEETQYF. CDR3 nucleotide sequence: TGTGCCAGCAGTCCCCCCGTGCCCACAGGGGTGGAAGAGACCCAGTACTTC.

This clonotype was found a few times. V is TRBV5-1 and J is TRBJ2-5; the D is unclear. The CDR3 is made up of 14 amino acids. The germline V gene encodes CDR1 SGHRS and CDR2 YFSETQ. Trimming shortened V by 0 bases and J by 5 bases, and 11 bases separated the two germline ends. CDR3 bases: TGCGCCAGCAGCTTGGTGGTGGTGGAGGAGACCCAGTACTTC. Translation: CASSLVVVEETQYF. Full variable domain (rest looked up from reference TRBV5-1 and TRBJ2-5): KAGVTQTPRYLIKTRGQQVTLSCSPISGHRSVSWYQQTPGQGLQFLFEYFSETQRNKGNFPGRFSGRQFSNSRSEMNVSTLELGDSALYLCASSLVVVEETQYFGPGTRLLVL.

This clonotype was recorded at least ten times. This chain links TRBV3-1 with TRBJ2-1; no definite D call. This CDR3 region has 12 residues. Per germline, CDR1 LGHDT and CDR2 YNNKEL (reference sequence). V was trimmed by 1 base and J by 7 bases, leaving 5 bases between them. DNA for the CDR3: TGTGCCAGCAGCCAAGCCAGGAATGAGCAGTTCTTC. Translated: CASSQARNEQFF.

The sample holds many counts of this clonotype. The chain combines TRBV12-3 or TRBV12-4 with TRBJ2-1; D is possibly TRBD1 (5 bases). V shed 1 base and J shed 9 bases, with 16 bases lying between them. The CDR3 spans 15 residues. CDR3 bases: TGTGCCAGCAGTTTAGAAGAGGCCAGGGCCGGTGAGCAGTTCTTC. Its translation is CASSLEEARAGEQFF.

Ten or more counts support this clonotype. The rearrangement uses TRBV12-3 or TRBV12-4 and TRBJ2-3; a possible D gene is TRBD2 (5 bases). V shed 4 bases and J shed 0 bases, with 11 bases lying between them. There are 15 residues in the CDR3. CDR3 bases: TGTGCCAGCAGTTATGGCTCGGGAAGCACAGATACGCAGTATTTT. Its translation is CASSYGSGSTDTQYF.

This clonotype was recorded many times. The rearrangement joins TRBV5-6 to TRBJ2-5; 9 positions match TRBD1. Germline assignment: CDR1 SGHDT and CDR2 YYEEEE. This CDR3 comprises 17 residues. J gave up 2 bases and V 4 bases, and 12 bases lay outside the gene matches. The CDR3 protein is CASSHQGVGQGQETQYF. The CDR3, as DNA: TGTGCCAGCAGCCATCAAGGGGTAGGACAGGGGCAAGAGACCCAGTACTTC.

This clonotype has ten or more counts. The rearrangement joins TRBV10-3 to TRBJ2-1, with a weak D call TRBD1 (6 bases). Trimming cost V 8 bases and J 4 bases, with 15 bases left between them. CDR1 ENHRY and CDR2 SYGVKD come from the germline V gene. The CDR3 spans 14 residues. In DNA form, the CDR3 reads TGTGCCATCCACGAGACAGGAGCGTACAATGAGCAGTTCTTC. Encoded protein: CAIHETGAYNEQFF.

Written as DNA, the CDR3 is TGTGCCAGCAGCGGCGGACTAGCTCGCGTCACAGATACGCAGTATTTT. Translated: CASSGGLARVTDTQYF. This chain joins TRBV7-6 and TRBJ2-3; 8 bases align to TRBD2. This CDR3 region has 16 residues. The germline V gene encodes CDR1 SGHVS and CDR2 FNYEAQ. Germline trimming cut 5 bases from V and 2 bases from J; bases unmatched to any gene: 9.

The chain employs TRBV5-1 and TRBJ2-1; 9 bases line up with TRBD2. V was pared by 4 bases and J by 0 bases, with 17 bases of the junction left unmatched. This CDR3 comprises 20 residues. Germline V lookup: CDR1 SGHRS, CDR2 YFSETQ. CDR3 DNA sequence: TGCGCCAGCAGCCTCTTAGGGGCGGGAGGGCCCGGCCCCTCCTACAATGAGCAGTTCTTC. Amino acids: CASSLLGAGGPGPSYNEQFF.

V usage is TRBV5-1 and J usage is TRBJ2-3; 7 nucleotides line up with TRBD1. Germline CDR1 SGHRS, CDR2 YFSETQ. This CDR3 comprises 14 residues. The trim removed 3 bases at V and 3 bases at J, leaving 4 bases unmatched. This CDR3 reads CASSSGQLTDTQYF. DNA for the CDR3: TGCGCCAGCAGCTCGGGACAGCTTACAGATACGCAGTATTTT.